This T cell receptor (beta chain) was obtained from a study of cytomegalovirus exposure and HLA in healthy donors. Study outcomes and limitations: The study put about 180 TCR beta chains on its list as cytomegalovirus-associated. Trimming of TCR beta V- and J-genes showed a link, identified in a later analysis, to a missense DCLRE1C variant. Association with HLA alleles at 0.05 false discovery rate was found for 16,951 TCR beta sequences in a later analysis.

Researchers ran the PCR with 60 Vbeta and 13 Jbeta primers. This table comes from immunoSEQ multiplex PCR, and its TCRdb copy is limited to in-frame clones, with some not included. The sample gives 85,000 to 130,000 clones, over 70% of which show up once; 0.65% to 0.85% is in the top ten. V lost 4 bases to trimming and J lost 6 bases; unmatched junction nucleotides: 7. This CDR3 is built from 15 residues. Germline V gene data show CDR1 as LGHNA and CDR2 as YSLEER. Details on this clone: Its antigen is not known.

This clonotype originated in a boy aged 10-17 years in good health and CMV-seronegative. The material sequenced was PBMCs. The gene calls are TRBV4-3 and TRBJ2-3, with 10 bases identical to TRBD2. CDR3 amino acids: CASSPTSGNPDTQYF. The CDR3 region has the DNA TGCGCCAGCAGCCCTACTAGCGGGAATCCGGATACGCAGTATTTT.